These 20 T cell receptor beta chains were sequenced from one sample in a study of cytotoxic CD8 clonotypes in ibrutinib-treated CLL. The method was immunoSEQ multiplex PCR; TCRdb's version includes in-frame clones alone and lacks a portion of them. The sample has under 30,000 clones, 76% seen once. The specimen was PBMCs, collected after 36 months of ibrutinib treatment. The receptor set was obtained from a human donor with chronic lymphocytic leukemia.

The table lists this clone with a few counts. The genes are TRBV4-2 and TRBJ2-3; 7 bases align to TRBD1. Germline V gene sequence: CDR1 LGHNA, CDR2 YNFKEQ. The CDR3 extends over 15 amino acids. The junction had 3 bases not matched to a gene; V was cut back by 1 base and J by 2 bases. CDR3 DNA: TGTGCCAGCAGCCAAGGGCAGGGGGACACAGATACGCAGTATTTT. Protein: CASSQGQGDTDTQYF.

With respect to this clone: Other DNA sequences in the sample encode the same CDR3. This chain joins TRBV4-1 and TRBJ1-5; D perhaps matches TRBD1 (5 bases). Germline assignment: CDR1 MGHRA and CDR2 YSYEKL. V shed 0 bases and J shed 2 bases, with 11 bases lying between them. CDR3 length: 16 amino acids. As DNA, the CDR3 is TGCGCCAGCAGCCAAGATGGGGGGATCGGCAATCAGCCCCAGCATTTT. Translated: CASSQDGGIGNQPQHF.

The chain combines TRBV18 with TRBJ1-6; possible D gene TRBD1, 5 bases. CDR1 is KGHSH, CDR2 LQKENI, per germline. The CDR3 consists of 15 residues. V lost 6 bases, J lost 4 bases, and 13 bases lay in between. CDR3 protein: CASSDSVPYNSPLHF. The CDR3 DNA is TGTGCCAGCTCTGACAGTGTCCCTTATAATTCACCCCTCCACTTT.

This clone was counted once. V gene TRBV7-9 combines with J gene TRBJ2-7; 7 bases line up with TRBD1. The germline V gene has CDR1 SEHNR and CDR2 FQNEAQ (reference sequence). J lost 4 bases, V lost 4 bases, and 10 bases had no gene match. CDR3 length: 15 amino acids. The CDR3 region has the DNA TGTGCCAGCAGCTCTTTGGACAGGAGTGGTTACGAGCAGTACTTC. Translating it yields CASSSLDRSGYEQYF.

The chain links TRBV7-9 to TRBJ2-3; 10 bases match TRBD1. There are 16 residues in the CDR3. The germline V gene encodes CDR1 SEHNR and CDR2 FQNEAQ (reference sequence). Unmatched junction bases numbered 9, after V lost 5 bases and J lost 4 bases. CDR3 loop: CASSPGGQGWADTQYF. The CDR3 DNA reads as TGTGCCAGCAGCCCAGGGGGACAGGGGTGGGCAGATACGCAGTATTTT.

The CDR3 loop reads CASITPGASARSNQPQHF. The CDR3 DNA reads TGTGCCAGCATAACCCCGGGGGCGTCGGCGAGAAGCAATCAGCCCCAGCATTTT. This chain links TRBV9 with TRBJ1-5, with D tentatively TRBD1 (6 bases). With 6 bases removed from V and 1 base from J, the gap between germline ends came to 23 bases. Germline loops: CDR1 SGDLS, CDR2 YYNGEE. The CDR3 contains 18 residues. Based on the CDR3 plus reference TRBV9 and TRBJ1-5, the full variable domain is DSGVTQTPKHLITATGQRVTLRCSPRSGDLSVYWYQQSLDQGLQFLIQYYNGEERAKGNILERFSAQQFPDLHSELNLSSLELGDSALYFCASITPGASARSNQPQHFGDGTRLSIL.

The chain combines TRBV9 with TRBJ2-2; TRBD2 matches at 10 bases. J gave up 3 bases and V 1 base, and 0 bases lay outside the gene matches. Germline CDR1 reads SGDLS; CDR2 reads YYNGEE. This CDR3 spans 15 amino acids. CDR3: CASSVLAGDTGELFF. The CDR3 nucleotides are TGTGCCAGCAGCGTACTAGCGGGGGACACCGGGGAGCTGTTTTTT.

This clone qualifies as medium-sized. This chain joins TRBV4-1 and TRBJ1-2, with 10 bases identical to TRBD1. The CDR3 is 17 amino acids. Germline loops: CDR1 MGHRA, CDR2 YSYEKL. The ends lost 0 bases at V and 4 bases at J; junction bases unmatched: 8. DNA of the CDR3: TGCGCCAGCAGCCAAGATGCGGGGGGACAGGGGACCTATGGCTACACCTTC. This encodes CASSQDAGGQGTYGYTF.

The genes are TRBV6-5 and TRBJ1-6, with 9 bases that match TRBD1. This CDR3 contains 15 residues. V shed 4 bases and J 8 bases; nucleotides not matched to a gene: 6. Germline assignment: CDR1 MNHEY and CDR2 SVGAGI. CDR3 amino acids: CASSSGQGYYSPLHF. Written as DNA, the CDR3 is TGTGCCAGCAGTTCCGGACAGGGGTATTATTCACCCCTCCACTTT.

The rearrangement joins TRBV6-5 to TRBJ1-1, with D unclear. Trimming removed 4 bases at V and 5 bases at J, with 8 bases between. CDR3 length: 12 residues. Germline V gives CDR1 MNHEY, CDR2 SVGAGI. CDR3 nucleotide sequence: TGTGCCAGCAGTTCAGGAAGTACTGAAGCTTTCTTT. This codes for CASSSGSTEAFF.

This chain uses TRBV15 with TRBJ1-2; D gene ambiguous. In germline, CDR1 is LNHNV, CDR2 YYDKDF (reference sequence). Deletions cut 1 base from V and 6 bases from J, with 15 bases between. The CDR3 contains 15 residues. The CDR3 region is CATSRGLGREDGYTF. CDR3 coding DNA: TGTGCCACCAGCAGAGGTCTTGGGAGGGAAGATGGCTACACCTTC.

The chain recombines TRBV7-9 with TRBJ1-6, with unresolved D. Germline CDR1 reads SEHNR; CDR2 reads FQNEAQ (reference sequence). Trimming stripped 4 bases from V and 10 bases from J, with 14 bases between. The CDR3 is made up of 14 amino acids. CDR3 sequence (DNA): TGTGCCAGCAGCTACCCGGGTCTGGGATCACCCCTCCACTTT. Protein product: CASSYPGLGSPLHF.

This clone was counted once. CDR3 region: CATLWGRGDYGYTF. The CDR3 DNA reads TGTGCCACCCTCTGGGGCAGGGGAGACTATGGCTACACCTTC. The chain joins TRBV10-3 to TRBJ1-2; tentatively, D is TRBD1 (6 bases). The CDR3 runs 14 residues. Germline V gene sequence: CDR1 ENHRY, CDR2 SYGVKD. V was trimmed by 10 bases and J by 3 bases, leaving 18 bases between them.

This chain joins TRBV4-1 and TRBJ2-5, with 13 bases matching TRBD2. Germline CDR1 and CDR2: MGHRA and YSYEKL. The CDR3 is made up of 16 amino acids. Unmatched junction bases numbered 3, after V lost 1 base and J lost 4 bases. CDR3 amino acids: CASSQVGLAGIETQYF. CDR3 nucleotide sequence: TGCGCCAGCAGCCAAGTGGGACTAGCGGGGATAGAGACCCAGTACTTC.

The chain recombines TRBV7-8 with TRBJ2-3; TRBD1 aligns across 9 bases. V lost 4 bases to trimming and J lost 6 bases; unmatched junction nucleotides: 5. Germline CDR1 is SGHVS and CDR2 is FQNEAQ. The CDR3 has 14 amino acids. In DNA form, the CDR3 reads TGTGCCAGCAGCTCATTGACAGGGGGGGATACGCAGTATTTT. Translated: CASSSLTGGDTQYF.

The chain carries TRBV7-9 and TRBJ2-1; the D is unclear. Germline V gene data show CDR1 as SEHNR and CDR2 as FQNEAQ (reference sequence). The CDR3 consists of 16 residues. Trimming cost V 6 bases and J 0 bases, with 15 bases left between them. CDR3 bases: TGTGCCAGCAGTTTTCCTACTTCTCTCTCCTACAATGAGCAGTTCTTC. Protein product: CASSFPTSLSYNEQFF.

The chain joins TRBV30 to TRBJ1-5, with unresolved D. V was shortened by 2 bases and J by 2 bases, with 7 bases between the two germline ends. Germline V gene sequence: CDR1 GTSNPN, CDR2 SVGIG (reference sequence). CDR3 length equals 13 residues. CDR3 sequence (DNA): TGTGCCTGGAGTCGGATCGGCAATCAGCCCCAGCATTTT. This sequence encodes CAWSRIGNQPQHF.

V is TRBV6-5 and J is TRBJ2-7, with D perhaps TRBD2 (7 bases). Germline lookup yields CDR1 MNHEY and CDR2 SVGAGI. Trimming stripped 2 bases from V and 5 bases from J, with 16 bases between. The CDR3 consists of 15 residues. In nucleotides, the CDR3 is TGTGCCAGCAGTTACGGGGGGGCGCGGTTCCACGAGCAGTACTTC. It specifies CASSYGGARFHEQYF.

The chain combines TRBV7-3 with TRBJ2-7; D remains unclear. Germline CDR1 SGHTA, CDR2 FQGTGA. The ends were cut back, 6 bases at V and 2 bases at J, with 14 bases in the middle. The CDR3 is 14 residues long. The CDR3 nucleotides read TGTGCCAGCAGTTCTATCGATCGACCCTACGAGCAGTACTTC. As protein: CASSSIDRPYEQYF.

This clone was found once. The chain carries TRBV30 and TRBJ1-1; D gene unclear. Trimming took 2 bases from V and 0 from J, leaving 13 bases between them. Germline V gene lookup returns CDR1 GTSNPN and CDR2 SVGIG (reference sequence). This CDR3 spans 15 amino acids. CDR3 DNA: TGTGCCTGGAGTAGGGAGGAGCTACTGAACACTGAAGCTTTCTTT. It codes for CAWSREELLNTEAFF.